The clone carrying this T cell receptor beta chain came up once. What it recognizes is unknown. These data originate in a study of CD8 T cells in Susac syndrome. Study-wide results and limits: The study recognized that its TCR sequencing and HLA analysis covered a relatively small number of individuals.

It was with random hexamers that roughly 0.45 to 1 ug RNA was reverse transcribed. Amplification of TCR beta CDR3 spanned 54 Vbeta and 13 Jbeta via immunoSEQ multiplex PCR. TCRdb re-derived calls from the immunoSEQ multiplex PCR reads in MiXCR, one entry per CDR3 protein. The table has some 150,000 distinct CDR3 sequences, approximately 93% seen once; the top ten hold 0.065% to 0.1%. The germline CDR1 and CDR2 sequences are MGHDK and SYGVNS. The CDR3 has 14 residues. With 4 bases removed from V and 1 base from J, the gap between germline ends came to 10 bases. Sequences were obtained from CD4+ T cells from PBMCs. V and J are TRBV25-1 and TRBJ1-1; D uncertain. The sequence came from a human donor in good health. CDR3 amino acids: CASSALSENTEAFF. The CDR3, as DNA: TGTGCCAGCAGTGCCCTATCTGAGAACACTGAAGCTTTCTTT. Full variable domain (remainder filled in from reference TRBV25-1 and TRBJ1-1): EADIYQTPRYLVIGTGKKITLECSQTMGHDKMYWYQQDPGMELHLIHYSYGVNSTEKGDLSSESTVSRIRTEHFPLTLESARPSHTSQYLCASSALSENTEAFFGQGTRLTVV.